Listed below are T cell receptor beta chains from one sample, sequenced in a study of CD8+CD57+ T cells in acquired aplastic anemia. TCRdb used MiXCR to reprocess the reads, holding one entry per CDR3 protein. The sample shows fewer than 250,000 distinct CDR3 sequences, 47% of them seen only once. The source material was sorted CD4+, CD8+, or CD8+CD57+ T cells (not recorded which) from PBMCs. These receptors came from a human donor with aplastic anemia. Each CDR3 is given with its conserved first and last residue. D genes are given only for firm matches. Rows give clone size only sometimes, using once, few, many, or a class for an expanded clone.

d_gene	j_gene	abundance	v_gene	CDR3nt	CDR3aa
.	TRBJ1-3	many	TRBV5-1	TGCGCCAGCAGCTTGGCTTCTTTCGGGCAGGGAAACACCATATATTTT	CASSLASFGQGNTIYF
.	TRBJ2-3	many	TRBV9	TGTGCCAGCAGCGACACAGATACGCAGTATTTT	CASSDTDTQYF
TRBD2	TRBJ2-7	.	TRBV5-1	TGCGCCAGCAGCTATTCCGGGACTAGCGAGCAGTACTTC	CASSYSGTSEQYF
TRBD1	TRBJ1-2	many	TRBV4-1	TGCGCCAGCAGCCAATCCGGAGGACAGGGGGCCGATCATGGCTACACCTTC	CASSQSGGQGADHGYTF
.	TRBJ1-1	.	TRBV7-9	TGTGCCAGCAGCTTGATTTTTGAAGCTTTCTTT	CASSLIFEAFF
.	TRBJ1-5	.	TRBV6-4	TGTGCCAGCACCCGGACAGAGGCCTCTGACTATAGCAATCAGCCCCAGCATTTT	CASTRTEASDYSNQPQHF
.	TRBJ1-4	few	TRBV7-9	TGTGCCAGCAGCTTCGAGGCCCAAAATGAAAAACTGTTTTTT	CASSFEAQNEKLFF
.	TRBJ1-2	.	TRBV10-3	TGTGCCATCAGTGGCTCCGGGTTTTCTAACTATGGCTACACCTTC	CAISGSGFSNYGYTF
.	TRBJ1-2	.	TRBV20-1	TGCAGTGCTGTACTCAGCTATGGCTACACCTTC	CSAVLSYGYTF
.	TRBJ2-3	many	TRBV29-1	TGCAGCGTCGCCAGGGGGCGGGAGAAGGGCACAGATACGCAGTATTTT	CSVARGREKGTDTQYF
.	TRBJ2-3	few	TRBV11-2	TGTGCCACCAGTGACCCGAAGTGGGATACGCAGTATTTT	CATSDPKWDTQYF
.	TRBJ2-3	.	TRBV20-1	TGCAGTGCTAGAGATAGGCAGTATTTT	CSARDRQYF
.	TRBJ1-6	.	TRBV20-1	TGCAGTGCTAGGGACCCACCCCTCCACTTT	CSARDPPLHF
TRBD1	TRBJ1-6	many	TRBV4-1	TGCGCCAGCAGCCAAGGACAGGGAGTTTCACCCCTCCACTTT	CASSQGQGVSPLHF
TRBD2	TRBJ2-5	.	TRBV7-3	TGTGCCAGCAGTCTGCTGGGACTATACCAAGAGACCCAGTACTTC	CASSLLGLYQETQYF
TRBD1	TRBJ1-6	.	TRBV5-1	TGCGCCAGCAGCTTGTACCTACAGGGACAGCTCAATTCACCCCTCCACTTT	CASSLYLQGQLNSPLHF
TRBD2	TRBJ2-1	.	TRBV24-1	TGTGCCACCAGTGATTTGCCCGGGGGGACTGGAAATGAGCAGTTCTTC	CATSDLPGGTGNEQFF
TRBD2	TRBJ2-2	.	TRBV6-4	TGTGCCAGCAGTGACTCGACTAGCGGGGGGAACACCGGGGAGCTGTTTTTT	CASSDSTSGGNTGELFF
TRBD1	TRBJ2-3	.	TRBV6-1	TGTGCCAGCAGTGACGGACAGGGGGCGACTAGCACAGATACGCAGTATTTT	CASSDGQGATSTDTQYF
.	TRBJ1-6	.	TRBV5-1	TGCGCCAGCAGCTTGGCCGGGGGCTCGTATAATTCACCCCTCCACTTT	CASSLAGGSYNSPLHF
.	TRBJ2-7	.	TRBV5-1	TGCGCCAGCAGCTTGGGGGACGGATCCTACGAGCAGTACTTC	CASSLGDGSYEQYF
.	TRBJ1-5	many	TRBV6-4	TGTGCCAGCACGAGTCTCAATAATCAGCCCCAGCATTTT	CASTSLNNQPQHF
.	TRBJ2-6	many	TRBV7-9	TGTGCCACCCAAGGGGGTAGCTCTGGGGCCAACGTCCTGACTTTC	CATQGGSSGANVLTF
TRBD1	TRBJ2-5	many	TRBV7-9	TGTGCCAGCAGCGCGGGACAGGGGCGAAGTTACCAAGAGACCCAGTACTTC	CASSAGQGRSYQETQYF
TRBD1	TRBJ2-3	many	TRBV7-3	TGTGCCAGCAGGGGACAGGAGGTCGCAGATACGCAGTATTTT	CASRGQEVADTQYF
TRBD1	TRBJ1-2	.	TRBV19	TGTGCCAGCATCGTCCGGACAGGGTTCGGTGGCTACACCTTC	CASIVRTGFGGYTF
TRBD1	TRBJ1-1	.	TRBV10-3	TGTGCCAGCAGTTCGACCAGGGGGTGGGTAATGAACACTGAAGCTTTCTTT	CASSSTRGWVMNTEAFF
.	TRBJ2-5	.	TRBV5-1	TGCGCCAGCAGTTTTGGACAGTACCAAGAGACCCAGTACTTC	CASSFGQYQETQYF
TRBD1	TRBJ2-7	.	TRBV7-9	TGTGCCAGCAGCCGAACAGGGGGCGAGCAGTACTTC	CASSRTGGEQYF
TRBD1	TRBJ1-6	many	TRBV7-9	TGTGCCAGCAGCTTAGGATCGACAGGGGACTATAATTCACCCCTCCACTTT	CASSLGSTGDYNSPLHF
.	TRBJ1-6	.	TRBV9	TGTGCCAGCAGCAGGGGCGTTAATTCACCCCTCCACTTT	CASSRGVNSPLHF
.	TRBJ1-6	.	TRBV5-6	TGTGCCAGTAGTTATTGGGGACCTCCTGGGAATTCACCCCTCCACTTT	CASSYWGPPGNSPLHF
.	TRBJ2-2	many	TRBV6-4	TGTGCCAGCACGGCGGGGAGGAACACCGGGGAGCTGTTTTTT	CASTAGRNTGELFF
.	TRBJ2-1	many	TRBV6-5	TGTGCCAGCAGCCCCAGGGAAGACAATGAGCAGTTCTTC	CASSPREDNEQFF
.	TRBJ2-7	many	TRBV9	TGTGCCAGCAGCCCACGACCGACAGGCTACGAGCAGTACTTC	CASSPRPTGYEQYF
.	TRBJ1-1	.	TRBV6-1	TGTGCCAGCAGTGAATCCCAGGGTGGGGTCACTGAAGCTTTCTTT	CASSESQGGVTEAFF
.	TRBJ1-1	many	TRBV30	TGTGCCTGGAGAATGACAGTGAACACTGAAGCTTTCTTT	CAWRMTVNTEAFF
.	TRBJ1-6	many	TRBV4-1	TGCGCCAGCAGCCACCCGGACCGACAAACCCTCCACTTT	CASSHPDRQTLHF
.	TRBJ1-1	.	TRBV6-4	TGTGCCAGCAGTGACCAGTGGAACACTGAAGCTTTCTTT	CASSDQWNTEAFF
TRBD2	TRBJ2-1	.	TRBV7-2	TGTGCCGGTAGCTTCACTAGCGGGGGGGCAAGTGGGACTGAGCAGTTCTTC	CAGSFTSGGASGTEQFF
.	TRBJ2-7	.	TRBV7-8	TGTGCCAGCGAGAGTAGCGTCACCTACGAGCAGTACTTC	CASESSVTYEQYF
.	TRBJ2-3	many	TRBV2	TGTGCCAGCACAGGGCCAGATACGCAGTATTTT	CASTGPDTQYF
TRBD1	TRBJ2-4	many	TRBV15	TGTGCCACCAAGGCCCAGGGTGGGACAGGGGATTTCTTC	CATKAQGGTGDFF
.	TRBJ1-6	.	TRBV6-6	TGTGCCAGCGACCTGGGGGTGCCACCCCTCCACTTT	CASDLGVPPLHF
.	TRBJ2-1	.	TRBV24-1	TGTGCCACCAGTTTCGGAAACAATGAGCAGTTCTTC	CATSFGNNEQFF
.	TRBJ1-1	.	TRBV4-2	TGTGCCAGCAGCCAGGGGGTGGGGGTAAAAGCTTTCTTT	CASSQGVGVKAFF
TRBD2	TRBJ2-1	once	TRBV24-1	TGTGCCACCAGTGATTTCGCTAGCGGGGGGCGACGGCAGTTCTTC	CATSDFASGGRRQFF
.	TRBJ1-5	few	TRBV27	TGTGCCAGCAGACCCGAGGGGGTATTCGGTCAGCCCCAGCATTTT	CASRPEGVFGQPQHF
.	TRBJ2-7	once	TRBV10-3	TGTGCCATCAGGGAATTTGGGTACGAGCAGTACTTC	CAIREFGYEQYF